This TCR beta chain was observed in a study of blood T cell repertoires in COVID-19 (TCRdb year 2020). About the investigation overall: Collaborator samples came from the United States, Italy and Spain and covered acute and convalescent phases of COVID-19. Nearly every sample came with metadata listing a de-identified subject ID, COVID-19 status, age in years and sex. Deeply sampled blood TCRbeta repertoires from subjects exposed to, actively infected with, or recovered from COVID-19 were included in the dataset. The material from the prospective study consisted of cDNA or gDNA derived from T cells, B-cell-depleted T cells, or PBMCs. The repertoires were made available in a free public database intended to serve as a resource for research on the immune response to SARS-CoV-2. The samples were drawn from the first 160 participants of the ongoing ImmuneRACE study and from over 950 subjects provided by 6 global collaborators. HLA class I and class II types, where available, came from metadata supplied by the sample provider rather than from assay-based typing. Findings and caveats that apply to the study as a whole: The amount of clinical and demographic metadata varied by source and participant and was provided uncurated.

Collaborating institutions collected whole blood in K2EDTA tubes following their own protocols. For TCRbeta analysis, collaborator samples were shipped as frozen whole blood, as isolated PBMCs, or as DNA extracted from either sample type. Concerning this clone itself: Its antigen is unknown. The record has no base qualities; no much larger clone is one base away.

Relative to germline, V is 2 bases shorter and J is 3 bases shorter, with 23 bases between their ends. The CDR3 runs 18 amino acids, cysteine and phenylalanine included. The read is trimmed to its CDR3 DNA, 54 bases read in frame from base 1. TCRbeta CDR3 regions were amplified from genomic DNA using the immunoSEQ Assay, a bias-controlled multiplex PCR. Per the authors' processing: The number of nucleated cells in each sample was estimated by amplification of reference gene primers within the assay. To quantify the absolute abundance of each unique TCRbeta CDR3 rearrangement, sequence reads were collapsed and filtered. Productive Simpson clonality was computed per sample as the square root of Simpson's diversity index over productive rearrangements. TCRdb limited this immuneACCESS table to in-frame rearrangements with V and J called. A share of clones is missing; checked studies link under half to unresolved V genes, and the rest is unexplained. From that table come the V and J calls and clone size; the DNA was used to work out D and trimming. Across this sample there are hundreds of thousands of clones, with about 70% seen only once. The ten largest account for 3% to 3.5% of the sample.

Material for sequencing was peripheral blood. The chain uses TRBV5-3 and TRBJ1-2; the D gene is perhaps TRBD1, on 5 matching bases. TRBV5-3 is an ORF, with its function uncertain. This clonotype originated in a woman of 80 years or more with acute or convalescent COVID-19. The DNA sequence is given as TGTGCCAGAAGCTTAACCCTTCGTGGAGGGGAGCATTACTATGGCTACACCTTC. Translated, it reads CARSLTLRGGEHYYGYTF.